Reported below is one T cell receptor (beta chain). No antigen is known for it. The CDR3 extends over 17 amino acids. Between the trimmed V and J ends, which lost 6 bases and 0 bases, there was a span of 15 bases. The germline V gene encodes CDR1 MNHNS and CDR2 SASEGT. The source of the sample is a study of identical twins. TCRdb re-called the 5' RACE reads with MiXCR, one entry per CDR3 protein. This sample has around 650,000 distinct CDR3 sequences; 7.1% occur once, and the top ten carry about 1.6%. Study-level points and caveats: Among out-of-frame alpha sequences shared by twins, low generation probability occurred in excess. Invariant T cells like MAIT and iNKT could partly confound the zero-insertion analyses.

In addition, the sample was reused for a study of yellow fever vaccine responses in identical twins.

The gene calls are TRBV6-1 and TRBJ2-6; D might be TRBD2 (6 bases). Sequencing was done on a sample of PBMCs. This receptor was identified in a woman aged 18-29 years in good health. CDR3 bases: TGTGCCAGCAGAACACTAGCCTTCAGCTCTGGGGCCAACGTCCTGACTTTC. Protein: CASRTLAFSSGANVLTF.